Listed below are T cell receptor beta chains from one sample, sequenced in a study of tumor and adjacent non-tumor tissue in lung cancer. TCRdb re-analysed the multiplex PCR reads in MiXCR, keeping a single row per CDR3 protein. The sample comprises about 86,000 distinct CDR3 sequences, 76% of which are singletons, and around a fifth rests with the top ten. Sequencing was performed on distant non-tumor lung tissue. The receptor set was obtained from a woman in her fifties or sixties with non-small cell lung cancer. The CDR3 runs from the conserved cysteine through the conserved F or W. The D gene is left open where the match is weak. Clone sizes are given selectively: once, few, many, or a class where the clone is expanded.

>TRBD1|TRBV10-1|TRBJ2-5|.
TGCGCCAGCAGTCCACAGGGGACCAGGGGCCAAGAGACCCAGTACTTC
CASSPQGTRGQETQYF
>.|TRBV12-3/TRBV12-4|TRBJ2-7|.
TGCGCCAGCAGGGGATGGGCCTACGAGCAGTACTTC
CASRGWAYEQYF
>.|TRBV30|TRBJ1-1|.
TGTGCCTGTTCGGCAGGGAACACTGAAGCTTTCTTT
CACSAGNTEAFF
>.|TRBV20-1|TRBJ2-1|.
TGCAGTGCCCGCTATGGGGCTACTGCGGGTAATGAGCAGTTTTTC
CSARYGATAGNEQFF
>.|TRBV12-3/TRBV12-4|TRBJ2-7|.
TGTACCAGCAGGGAACAGGCCTACGAGCAGTATTTC
CTSREQAYEQYF
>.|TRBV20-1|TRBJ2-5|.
TGCAGTGCCAGTCATGGTTTTCAAGAGACCCAGTACTTC
CSASHGFQETQYF
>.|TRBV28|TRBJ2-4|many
TGTGCCAGCAGTTTTCCATTCTCAGGGATAGCCAAAAACATTCAGTACTTC
CASSFPFSGIAKNIQYF
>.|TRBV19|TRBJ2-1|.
TGTGTCAGTAATCTCCAGAGGTACAATGAGCAGTCCTTC
CVSNLQRYNEQSF
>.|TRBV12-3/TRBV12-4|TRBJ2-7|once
TGTGACAGCAGTGAGTGTGAAGAGCAGTACTTC
CDSSECEEQYF
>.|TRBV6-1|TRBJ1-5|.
TGTGCCAGCAGTTACCGGGGTAGGGCTAGCAATCAGCCCCAGCTTTTT
CASSYRGRASNQPQLF
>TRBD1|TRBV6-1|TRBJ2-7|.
TGTGACAGCAGTACCACGGACAGGGGCTACGAGCAGTACTTC
CDSSTTDRGYEQYF
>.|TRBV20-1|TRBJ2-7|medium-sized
TGCAGTGCTAGAGATTCACGGGATCGGTACGAGCAGTACTTC
CSARDSRDRYEQYF
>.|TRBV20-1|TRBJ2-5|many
TGCAGTGCCGTTCGGCTCAGAGGGACCCAGTACTTC
CSAVRLRGTQYF
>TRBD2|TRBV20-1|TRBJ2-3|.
TGCAGTGCTGCTTCCGGGACTAAGGGGAATACGCAATATTTT
CSAASGTKGNTQYF
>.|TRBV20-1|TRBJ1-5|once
TGCAGTGCTATCAAGGACGGGGATCAGCCCCAGCATTTT
CSAIKDGDQPQHF
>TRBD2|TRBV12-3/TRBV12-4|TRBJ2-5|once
TGTGCCAGCAGTTTAGCGGGACTAGTTCAAGAGCCCCAGTACTTC
CASSLAGLVQEPQYF
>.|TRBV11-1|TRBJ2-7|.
TGTGCCAGCAGCTCTCGACTGACTTCCTACGAGCAGCACTTT
CASSSRLTSYEQHF
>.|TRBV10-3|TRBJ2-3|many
TGTGCCATCAGTGAGGCAACAACCCCGGATACGCAGTATTTT
CAISEATTPDTQYF
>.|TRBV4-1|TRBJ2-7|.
TGCGCCAGCAGCCAACCCGGGACGAATTCCTACGAGCGGTATTTC
CASSQPGTNSYERYF
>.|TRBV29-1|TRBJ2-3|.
TGCAGCGTCCGAGGGGGGCTAGTGAGATCAGCAGATACGCAGTATTTT
CSVRGGLVRSADTQYF
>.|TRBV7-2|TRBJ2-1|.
TGTACCAGCAGCTTATCCCTGGCGGAGGGGGGCAGTGAGCAGTTCTTC
CTSSLSLAEGGSEQFF
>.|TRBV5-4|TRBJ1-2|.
TGTACCAGCAGCCTAGGGACGGACCAATATGGCTACACCTTC
CTSSLGTDQYGYTF
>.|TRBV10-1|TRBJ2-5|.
TGCGCCAGACCCACTATAAGAGAGAGCCAGTACTTC
CARPTIRESQYF
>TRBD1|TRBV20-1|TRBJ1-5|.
TGCAGTGCTAGAGATCGAGGGACAGATCGTCAGGCCCAGCATTTT
CSARDRGTDRQAQHF
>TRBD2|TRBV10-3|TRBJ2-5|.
TGTGCCTCCATGTGCGGGAGGGGGGAGACCCAGTACTTC
CASMCGRGETQYF
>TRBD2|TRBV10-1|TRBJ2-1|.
TGCGCCAGCAGTGGAACTAGCGGGAGGTACAATGAGCAGTTATTC
CASSGTSGRYNEQLF
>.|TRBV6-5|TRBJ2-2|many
TGTGCCAGCAGTTGGCGAGCTAGCCTGGTATCATCCGGGGAGCTGTTTTTT
CASSWRASLVSSGELFF
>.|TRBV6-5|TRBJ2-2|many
TGTGCCAGCAGCTTTCGAACCGGGGAGCTGTTTTTT
CASSFRTGELFF
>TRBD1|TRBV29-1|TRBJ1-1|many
TGCAGCGCCGACAGGGGGAGGACTGAAGCTTTCTTT
CSADRGRTEAFF
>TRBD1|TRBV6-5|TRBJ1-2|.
TGTGCCAGCATTTACTCGAACAGGGGATATGGCTGCACCTTC
CASIYSNRGYGCTF
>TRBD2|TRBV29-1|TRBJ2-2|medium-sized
TGCAGCGGTGGACTAGCGGACACCGGGGAGCTGTTTTTT
CSGGLADTGELFF
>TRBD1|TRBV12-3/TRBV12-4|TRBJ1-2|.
TGTGCCAGCAGTCCGGGGGACAGCGGTGGCTACACCTTC
CASSPGDSGGYTF
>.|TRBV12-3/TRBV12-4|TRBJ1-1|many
TGTGCCAGCAGTTCGGACACAGGAGCTGAAGCTTTCTTT
CASSSDTGAEAFF
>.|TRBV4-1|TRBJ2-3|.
TGCACCAGCAGCCTCATGGAGTTTTCTACAGATATGCAGTATTTT
CTSSLMEFSTDMQYF
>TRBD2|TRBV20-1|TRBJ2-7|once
TGCAGTGCAAACCCGGAAATAGCGGGAGTAGGTTACGTGCAGTACTTC
CSANPEIAGVGYVQYF
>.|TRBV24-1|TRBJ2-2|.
TGTGCCATCAGTGACCGGGGGCTCAACGGGGAGCGGTTTTTT
CAISDRGLNGERFF
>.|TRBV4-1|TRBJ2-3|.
TGCGCCAGCAGCCAAGATTGGGCGACAGATATGCAATGTTTT
CASSQDWATDMQCF
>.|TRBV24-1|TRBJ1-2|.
TGTGCCACCAGTGATCTTCGTGGTCCGGGATCGGACAACTATGGCTACACCTTC
CATSDLRGPGSDNYGYTF
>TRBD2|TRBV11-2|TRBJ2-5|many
TGTGCCAGCAGGTCGACTAGCGGGATCCAAGAGACCCAGTACTTC
CASRSTSGIQETQYF
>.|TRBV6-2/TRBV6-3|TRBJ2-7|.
TGTGCCAGAAGTTTCGCCAACGAGCAGTACTTC
CARSFANEQYF